This T cell receptor beta chain was retrieved from a study of shared clonotypes between healthy human individuals. Broader study findings: Among four donors, approximately 5% of naive CD4 clonotypes were found in common.

Every donor was a Caucasian adult from Nashville, Tennessee. This CDR3 spans 16 amino acids. Germline lookup yields CDR1 SGHRS and CDR2 YFSETQ. V was pared by 0 bases and J by 5 bases, with 11 bases of the junction left unmatched. This clone turned up a few times. Its specificity is unknown. Data came from immunoSEQ multiplex PCR; TCRdb stores just in-frame clones and leaves some out. The data show some 1.1 million clones, roughly 80% seen once. This chain links TRBV5-1 with TRBJ2-7, with 7 bases identical to TRBD1. The source is a man younger than 35 in good health. Some clones in this sample may be carry-over from other donors' samples. Source material: memory CD4+ T cells from PBMCs. Regarding subset: CD45RA-negative fraction. CDR3 bases: TGCGCCAGCAGCTTGGGCCCTGTGACAGGGCTCGACGAGCAGTACTTC. Protein: CASSLGPVTGLDEQYF. The full variable domain, in which reference TRBV5-1 and TRBJ2-7 provide the parts outside the CDR3, is KAGVTQTPRYLIKTRGQQVTLSCSPISGHRSVSWYQQTPGQGLQFLFEYFSETQRNKGNFPGRFSGRQFSNSRSEMNVSTLELGDSALYLCASSLGPVTGLDEQYFGPGTRLTVT.